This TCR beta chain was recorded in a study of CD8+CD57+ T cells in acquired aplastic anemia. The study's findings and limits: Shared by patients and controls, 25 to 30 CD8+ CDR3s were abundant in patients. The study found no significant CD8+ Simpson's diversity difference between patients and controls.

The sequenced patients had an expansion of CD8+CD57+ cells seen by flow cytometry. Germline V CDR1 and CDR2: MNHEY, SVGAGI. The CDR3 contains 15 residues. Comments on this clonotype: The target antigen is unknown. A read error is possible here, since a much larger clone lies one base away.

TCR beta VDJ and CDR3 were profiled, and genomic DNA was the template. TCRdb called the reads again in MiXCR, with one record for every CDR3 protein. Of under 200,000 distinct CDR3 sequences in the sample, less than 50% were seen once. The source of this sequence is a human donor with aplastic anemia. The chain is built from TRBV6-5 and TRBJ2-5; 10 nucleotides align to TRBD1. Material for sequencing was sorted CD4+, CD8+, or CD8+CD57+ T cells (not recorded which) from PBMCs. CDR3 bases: TGTGCCAGCGGTTATTTGGGACAGGGGACAGAGACCCAGTACTTC. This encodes CASGYLGQGTETQYF.